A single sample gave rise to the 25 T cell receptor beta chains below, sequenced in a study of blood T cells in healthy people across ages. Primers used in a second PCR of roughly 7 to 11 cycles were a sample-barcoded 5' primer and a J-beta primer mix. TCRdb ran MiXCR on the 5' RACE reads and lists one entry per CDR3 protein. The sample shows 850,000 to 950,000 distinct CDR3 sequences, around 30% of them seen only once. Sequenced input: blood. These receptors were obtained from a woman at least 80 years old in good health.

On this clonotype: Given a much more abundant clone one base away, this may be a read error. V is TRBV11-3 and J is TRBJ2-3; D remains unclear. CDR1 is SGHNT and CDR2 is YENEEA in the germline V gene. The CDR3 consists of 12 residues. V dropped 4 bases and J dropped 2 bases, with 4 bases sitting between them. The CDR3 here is CASSYHTDTQYF. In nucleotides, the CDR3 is TGTGCCAGCAGCTACCACACAGATACGCAGTATTTT.

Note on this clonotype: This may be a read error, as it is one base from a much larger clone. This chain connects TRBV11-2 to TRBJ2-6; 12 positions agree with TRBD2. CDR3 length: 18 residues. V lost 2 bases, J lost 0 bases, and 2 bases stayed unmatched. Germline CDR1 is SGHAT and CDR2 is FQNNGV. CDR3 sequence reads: CASSLLAGGCSGANVLTF. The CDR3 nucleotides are TGTGCCAGCAGCTTACTAGCGGGGGGGTGCTCTGGGGCCAACGTCCTGACTTTC.

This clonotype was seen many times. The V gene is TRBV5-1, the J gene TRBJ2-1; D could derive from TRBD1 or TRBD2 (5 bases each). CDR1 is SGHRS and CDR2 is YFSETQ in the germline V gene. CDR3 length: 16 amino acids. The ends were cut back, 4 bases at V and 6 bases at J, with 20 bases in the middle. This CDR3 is CASSAAGARRGNEQFF. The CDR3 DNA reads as TGCGCCAGCAGCGCCGCCGGGGCTAGACGGGGCAATGAGCAGTTCTTC.

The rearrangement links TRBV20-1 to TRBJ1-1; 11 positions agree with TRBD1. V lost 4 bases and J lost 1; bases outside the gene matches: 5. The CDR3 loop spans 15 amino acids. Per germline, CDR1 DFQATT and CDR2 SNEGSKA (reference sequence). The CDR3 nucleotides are TGCAGTGCTAAAGGGACAGGGGGAGGGAACACTGAAGCTTTCTTT. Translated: CSAKGTGGGNTEAFF.

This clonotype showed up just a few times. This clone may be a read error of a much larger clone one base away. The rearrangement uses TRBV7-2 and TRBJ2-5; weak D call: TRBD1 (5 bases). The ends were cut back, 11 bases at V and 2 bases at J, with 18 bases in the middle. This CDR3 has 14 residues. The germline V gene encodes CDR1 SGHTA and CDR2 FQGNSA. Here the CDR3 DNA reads TGTGCCGGCCAATCCTACAGGCAGCAAGAGACCCAGTACTTC. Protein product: CAGQSYRQQETQYF. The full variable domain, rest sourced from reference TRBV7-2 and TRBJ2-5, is GAGVSQSPSNKVTEKGKDVELRCDPISGHTALYWYRQSLGQGLEFLIYFQGNSAPDKSGLPSDRFSAERTGGSVSTLTIQRTQQEDSAVYLCAGQSYRQQETQYFGPGTRLLVL.

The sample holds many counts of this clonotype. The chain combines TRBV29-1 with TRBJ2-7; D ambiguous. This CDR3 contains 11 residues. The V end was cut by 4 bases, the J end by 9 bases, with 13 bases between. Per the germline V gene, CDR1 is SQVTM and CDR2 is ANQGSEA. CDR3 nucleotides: TGCAGCGTTGTTCTCTCGTTAGGGCAGTACTTC. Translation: CSVVLSLGQYF.

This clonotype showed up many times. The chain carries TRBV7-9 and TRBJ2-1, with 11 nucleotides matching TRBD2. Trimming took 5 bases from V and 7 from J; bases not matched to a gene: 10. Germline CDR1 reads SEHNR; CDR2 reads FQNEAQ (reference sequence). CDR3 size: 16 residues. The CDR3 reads CASSPFSGGEWNEQFF. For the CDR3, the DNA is TGTGCCAGCAGCCCGTTTAGCGGGGGGGAGTGGAATGAGCAGTTCTTC.

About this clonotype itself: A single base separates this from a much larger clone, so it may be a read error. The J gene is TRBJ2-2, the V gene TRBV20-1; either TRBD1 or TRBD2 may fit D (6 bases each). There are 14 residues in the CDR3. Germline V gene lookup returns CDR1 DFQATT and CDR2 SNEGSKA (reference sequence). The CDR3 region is CSARARGAGGERFF. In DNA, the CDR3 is TGCAGTGCTAGAGCAAGGGGGGCCGGCGGGGAGCGGTTTTTT.

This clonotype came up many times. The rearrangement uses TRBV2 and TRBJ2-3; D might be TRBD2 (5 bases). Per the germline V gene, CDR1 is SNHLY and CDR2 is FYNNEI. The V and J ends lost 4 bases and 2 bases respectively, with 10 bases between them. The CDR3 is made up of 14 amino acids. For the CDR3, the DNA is TGTGCCAGCAGTGTAACACTAGACACAGATACGCAGTATTTT. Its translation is CASSVTLDTDTQYF.

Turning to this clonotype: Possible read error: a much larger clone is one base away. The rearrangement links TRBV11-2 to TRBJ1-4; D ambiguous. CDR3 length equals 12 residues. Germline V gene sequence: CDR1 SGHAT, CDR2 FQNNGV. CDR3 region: CASSWANEKRFF. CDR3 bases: TGTGCCAGCAGCTGGGCAAATGAAAAACGGTTTTTT. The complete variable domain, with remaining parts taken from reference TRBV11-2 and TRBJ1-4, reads EAGVAQSPRYKIIEKRQSVAFWCNPISGHATLYWYQQILGQGPKLLIQFQNNGVVDDSQLPKDRFSAERLKGVDSTLKIQPAKLEDSAVYLCASSWANEKRFFGSGTQLSVL.

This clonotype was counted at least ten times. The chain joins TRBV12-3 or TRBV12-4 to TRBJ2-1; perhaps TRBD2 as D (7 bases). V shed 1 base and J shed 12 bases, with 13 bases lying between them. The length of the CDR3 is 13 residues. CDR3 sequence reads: CASSLGGGRRQFF. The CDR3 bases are TGTGCCAGCAGTTTAGGGGGGGGGCGCAGGCAGTTCTTC.

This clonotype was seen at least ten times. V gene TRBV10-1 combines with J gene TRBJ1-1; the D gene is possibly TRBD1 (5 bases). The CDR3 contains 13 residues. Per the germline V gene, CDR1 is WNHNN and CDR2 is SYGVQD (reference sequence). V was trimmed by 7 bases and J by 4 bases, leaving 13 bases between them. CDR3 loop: CASNRPGSTEAFF. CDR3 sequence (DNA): TGCGCCAGCAACCGTCCAGGGAGCACTGAAGCTTTCTTT.

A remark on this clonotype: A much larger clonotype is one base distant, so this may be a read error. The CDR3 nucleotides read TGTGCCAGCACCTTGGTACAGGGCCGCGGGGATACGCAGTATTTT. This gives the protein CASTLVQGRGDTQYF. V usage is TRBV6-6 and J usage is TRBJ2-3; possible D gene TRBD1, 6 bases. The CDR3 is made up of 15 amino acids. CDR1 MNHNY and CDR2 SVGAGI come from the germline V gene (reference sequence). Trimming left V 7 bases short and J 6 bases short, with 20 bases between.

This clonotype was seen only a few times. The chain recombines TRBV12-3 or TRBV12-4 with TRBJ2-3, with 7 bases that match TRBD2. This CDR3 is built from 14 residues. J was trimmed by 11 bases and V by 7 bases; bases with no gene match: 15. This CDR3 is CASNLAVRLDVQYF. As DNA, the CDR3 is TGTGCCAGCAATCTAGCGGTGAGACTAGATGTGCAGTATTTT.

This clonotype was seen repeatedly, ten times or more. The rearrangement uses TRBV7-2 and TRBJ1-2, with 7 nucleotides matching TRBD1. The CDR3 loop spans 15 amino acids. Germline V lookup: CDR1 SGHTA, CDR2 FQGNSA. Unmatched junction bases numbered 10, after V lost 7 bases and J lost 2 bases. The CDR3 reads CASTERQGGNYGYTF. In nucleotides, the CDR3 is TGTGCCAGCACCGAAAGACAGGGAGGAAACTATGGCTACACCTTC.

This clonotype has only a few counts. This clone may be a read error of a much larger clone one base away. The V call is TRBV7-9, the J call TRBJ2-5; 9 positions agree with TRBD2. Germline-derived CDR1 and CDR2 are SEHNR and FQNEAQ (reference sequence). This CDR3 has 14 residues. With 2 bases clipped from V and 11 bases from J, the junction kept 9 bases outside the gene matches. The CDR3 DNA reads TGTGCCAGCAGCTTACTAGCGGGGAGTAATGAGCAGTACTTC. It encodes CASSLLAGSNEQYF.

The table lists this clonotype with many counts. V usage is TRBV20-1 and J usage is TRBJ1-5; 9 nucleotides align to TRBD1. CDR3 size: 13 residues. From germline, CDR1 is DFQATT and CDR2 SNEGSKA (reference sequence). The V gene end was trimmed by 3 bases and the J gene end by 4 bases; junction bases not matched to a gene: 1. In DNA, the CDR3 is TGCAGTGCTAGTGGACAGGGGAATCAGCCCCAGCATTTT. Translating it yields CSASGQGNQPQHF.

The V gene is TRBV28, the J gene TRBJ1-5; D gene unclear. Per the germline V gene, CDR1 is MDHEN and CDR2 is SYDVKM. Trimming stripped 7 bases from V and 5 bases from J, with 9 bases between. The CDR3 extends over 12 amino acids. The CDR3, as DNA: TGTGCCAGCAACCCGACGGATCAGCCCCAGCATTTT. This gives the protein CASNPTDQPQHF.

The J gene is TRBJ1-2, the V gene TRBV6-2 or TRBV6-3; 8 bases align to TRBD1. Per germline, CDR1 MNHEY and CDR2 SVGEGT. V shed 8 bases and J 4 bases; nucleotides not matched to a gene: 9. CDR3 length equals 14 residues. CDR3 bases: TGTGCCAGCCGGGTGACGGACAGGGCCTATGGCTACACCTTC. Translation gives CASRVTDRAYGYTF.

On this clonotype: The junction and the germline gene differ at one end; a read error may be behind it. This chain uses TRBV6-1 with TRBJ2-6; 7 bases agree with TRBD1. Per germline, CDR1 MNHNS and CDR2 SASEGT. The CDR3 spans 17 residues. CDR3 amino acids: CASSDAGGVSGANVRTF. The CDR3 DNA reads TGTGCCAGCAGTGATGCAGGGGGAGTCTCTGGGGCCAACGTCCGGACTTTC.

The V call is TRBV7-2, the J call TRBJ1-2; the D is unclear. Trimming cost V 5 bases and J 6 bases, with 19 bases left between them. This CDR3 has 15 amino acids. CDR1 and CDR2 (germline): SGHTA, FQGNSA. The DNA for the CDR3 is TGTGCCAGCAGCCCTAGGGAGCCGGGTTGGGATGGCTACACCTTC. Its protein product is CASSPREPGWDGYTF.

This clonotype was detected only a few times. Here the CDR3 reads CASSLGSSGRAMDTQYF. For the CDR3, the DNA is TGTGCCAGCAGCTTAGGGTCTAGCGGGCGAGCGATGGATACGCAGTATTTT. V gene TRBV7-8 combines with J gene TRBJ2-3; 8 bases agree with TRBD2. This CDR3 region has 17 residues. The germline gives CDR1 SGHVS, CDR2 FQNEAQ. V was clipped by 1 base and J by 6 bases; unmatched bases: 12.

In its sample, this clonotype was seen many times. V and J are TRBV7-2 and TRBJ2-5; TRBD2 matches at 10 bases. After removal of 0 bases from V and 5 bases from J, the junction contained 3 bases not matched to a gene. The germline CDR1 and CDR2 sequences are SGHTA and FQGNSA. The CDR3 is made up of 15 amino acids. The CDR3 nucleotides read TGTGCCAGCAGCTTAGCCGGGACTAGCGTTGAGACCCAGTACTTC. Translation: CASSLAGTSVETQYF.

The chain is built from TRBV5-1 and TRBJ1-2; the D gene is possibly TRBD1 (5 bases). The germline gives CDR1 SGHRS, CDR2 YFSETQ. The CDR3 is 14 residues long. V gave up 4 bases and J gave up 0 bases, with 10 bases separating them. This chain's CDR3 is CASSGTRANYGYTF. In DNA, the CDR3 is TGCGCCAGCAGCGGAACCAGGGCTAACTATGGCTACACCTTC.

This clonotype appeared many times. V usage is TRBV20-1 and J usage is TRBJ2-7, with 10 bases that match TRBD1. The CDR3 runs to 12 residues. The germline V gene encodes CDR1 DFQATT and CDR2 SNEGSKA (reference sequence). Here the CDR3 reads CSARTGGYEQYF. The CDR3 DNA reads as TGCAGCGCTCGGACAGGGGGCTACGAGCAGTACTTC.